These T cell receptor beta chains were read from a single sample in a study of technical replicates of blood from several donors. Some clones are missing from TCRdb's copy, which holds only in-frame ones; the method was immunoSEQ multiplex PCR. Altogether roughly 40,000 clones are present, almost 97% being singletons, with the ten largest covering around 0.35%. Sequencing was performed on T cells isolated from PBMCs. All receptors come from a human donor in good health. The CDR3 runs from the conserved cysteine through the conserved F or W. Each record gives: D gene, J gene, V gene, clone size, CDR3 protein, CDR3 DNA. The D gene is left open where the match is weak. Part of the rows lack a size; the others show once, few, many or a class for expanded clones.

TRBD2	TRBJ2-3	TRBV16	NA	CASKELAGGDTQYF	TGTGCCAGCAAGGAACTAGCGGGAGGAGATACGCAGTATTTT
TRBD2	TRBJ2-5	TRBV11-2	once	CASSSLSGRKETQYF	TGTGCCAGCAGCTCACTTAGCGGGAGGAAAGAGACCCAGTACTTC
TRBD1	TRBJ1-2	TRBV6-1	NA	CASSQDRDYGYTF	TGTGCCAGCAGTCAGGACAGGGACTATGGCTACACCTTC
NA	TRBJ1-3	TRBV21-1	NA	CASIVVTPCSGNTIYF	TGTGCCAGCATAGTTGTCACTCCATGCTCTGGAAACACCATATATTTT
NA	TRBJ2-1	TRBV6-5	NA	CASRLTSYNEQFF	TGTGCCAGCAGACTGACATCCTACAATGAGCAGTTCTTC
NA	TRBJ2-7	TRBV5-6	NA	CASSLAAVYEQYF	TGTGCCAGCAGCTTGGCCGCAGTCTACGAGCAGTACTTC
NA	TRBJ2-5	TRBV2	NA	CASSVSRGRETQYF	TGTGCCAGCAGTGTGTCTAGGGGCCGCGAGACCCAGTACTTC
NA	TRBJ1-3	TRBV5-1	NA	CASSLDRVADTIYF	TGCGCCAGCAGCTTGGACAGGGTGGCGGACACCATATATTTT
NA	TRBJ2-7	TRBV10-3	NA	CAISGPSSRDTFSYEQYF	TGTGCCATCAGTGGGCCGTCCAGCCGGGACACTTTCTCCTACGAGCAGTACTTC
TRBD1	TRBJ1-5	TRBV19	NA	CASSMTGGYSNQPQHF	TGTGCCAGTAGTATGACAGGGGGATACAGCAATCAGCCCCAGCATTTT
NA	TRBJ2-7	TRBV27	NA	CASRGTVLGSLYEQYF	TGTGCCAGCCGAGGGACAGTTCTCGGGAGTCTCTACGAGCAGTACTTC
NA	TRBJ1-1	TRBV9	once	CASSVASEGAEAFF	TGTGCCAGCAGCGTAGCCTCGGAGGGAGCTGAAGCTTTCTTT
NA	TRBJ2-2	TRBV30	NA	CAWSQGGTGELFF	TGTGCCTGGAGCCAGGGCGGAACCGGGGAGCTGTTTTTT
TRBD1	TRBJ2-5	TRBV18	NA	CASSPILTGGASETQYF	TGTGCCAGCTCACCGATCCTTACAGGGGGCGCATCAGAGACCCAGTACTTC
NA	TRBJ1-5	TRBV27	NA	CASSFGLGAQPQHF	TGTGCCAGCAGTTTCGGATTGGGGGCCCAGCCCCAGCATTTT
TRBD1	TRBJ1-5	TRBV27	NA	CASSFDRGSQPQHF	TGTGCCAGCAGTTTCGACAGGGGTAGTCAGCCCCAGCATTTT
NA	TRBJ2-7	TRBV27	NA	CASSSGEDNEQYF	TGTGCCAGCAGTTCAGGGGAAGACAACGAGCAGTACTTC
NA	TRBJ1-5	TRBV9	once	CASSVGGLSQPQHF	TGTGCCAGCAGCGTAGGTGGCCTCAGTCAGCCCCAGCATTTT
NA	TRBJ1-1	TRBV20-1	NA	CSARNSLEAFF	TGCAGTGCTAGAAATAGCCTCGAAGCTTTCTTT
NA	TRBJ1-2	TRBV10-3	NA	CAISNDRLYGYTF	TGTGCCATCAGTAACGACAGACTCTATGGCTACACCTTC
NA	TRBJ2-3	TRBV7-9	NA	CASSSVTDTQYF	TGTGCCAGCAGCTCCGTCACAGATACGCAGTATTTT
NA	TRBJ2-7	TRBV12-5	NA	CASGLSFFPPSLHEQYF	TGTGCTAGTGGTTTGTCCTTTTTCCCCCCCTCTCTTCACGAGCAGTACTTC
NA	TRBJ1-5	TRBV30	once	CAWRSGTINQPQHF	TGTGCCTGGAGGTCCGGGACAATCAATCAGCCCCAGCATTTT
TRBD1	TRBJ2-5	TRBV9	once	CASSLTGQGLETQYF	TGTGCCAGCAGCCTTACTGGACAGGGGTTAGAGACCCAGTACTTC
TRBD1	TRBJ2-7	TRBV7-9	NA	CASSAPGQGLGEQYF	TGTGCCAGCAGCGCCCCGGGACAGGGTTTAGGCGAGCAGTACTTC
NA	TRBJ2-7	TRBV27	NA	CASNFTSLPFYEQYF	TGTGCCAGCAACTTCACTAGTTTACCCTTCTACGAGCAGTACTTC
TRBD1	TRBJ1-2	TRBV7-2	NA	CASSGQDNGYTF	TGTGCCAGCAGCGGACAGGACAATGGCTACACCTTC
NA	TRBJ1-1	TRBV6-5	once	CASSFGQPRAEAFF	TGTGCCAGCAGTTTTGGACAGCCGAGGGCTGAAGCTTTCTTT